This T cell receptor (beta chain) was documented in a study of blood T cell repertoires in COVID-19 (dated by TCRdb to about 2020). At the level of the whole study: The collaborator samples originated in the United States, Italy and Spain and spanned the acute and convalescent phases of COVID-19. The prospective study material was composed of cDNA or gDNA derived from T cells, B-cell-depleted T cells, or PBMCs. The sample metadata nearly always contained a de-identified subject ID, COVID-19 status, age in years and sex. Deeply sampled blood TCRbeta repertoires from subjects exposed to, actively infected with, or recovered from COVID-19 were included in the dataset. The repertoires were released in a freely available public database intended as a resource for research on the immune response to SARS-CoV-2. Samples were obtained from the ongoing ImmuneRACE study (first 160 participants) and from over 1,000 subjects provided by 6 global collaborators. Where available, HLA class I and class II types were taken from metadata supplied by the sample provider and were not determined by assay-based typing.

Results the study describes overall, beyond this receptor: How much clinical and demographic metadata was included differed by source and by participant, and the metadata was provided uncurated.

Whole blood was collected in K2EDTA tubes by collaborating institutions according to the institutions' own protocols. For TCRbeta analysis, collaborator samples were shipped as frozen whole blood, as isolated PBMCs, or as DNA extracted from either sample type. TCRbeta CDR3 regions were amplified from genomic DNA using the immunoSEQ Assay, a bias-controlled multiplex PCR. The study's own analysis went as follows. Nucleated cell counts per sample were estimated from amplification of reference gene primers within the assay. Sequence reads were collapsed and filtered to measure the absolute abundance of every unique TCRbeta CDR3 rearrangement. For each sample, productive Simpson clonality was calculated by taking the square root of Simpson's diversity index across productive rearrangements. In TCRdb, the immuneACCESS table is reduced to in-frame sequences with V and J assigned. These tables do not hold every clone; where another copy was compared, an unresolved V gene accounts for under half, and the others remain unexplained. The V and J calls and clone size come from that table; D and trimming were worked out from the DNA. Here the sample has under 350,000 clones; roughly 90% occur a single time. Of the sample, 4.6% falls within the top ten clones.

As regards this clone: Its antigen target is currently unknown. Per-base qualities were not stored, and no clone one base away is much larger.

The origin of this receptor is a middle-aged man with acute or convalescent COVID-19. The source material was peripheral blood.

The DNA sequence reads TGTGCCAGCAGCTTGGACGTCAGGGTTAACTATGGCTACACCTTC. This translates into CASSLDVRVNYGYTF. Recombination connected TRBV5-4 to TRBJ1-2, with TRBD1 as a weak D call on 5 bases. The germline V gene (reference sequence) sets CDR1 to SGHNT and CDR2 to YYREEE. Counted from cysteine to phenylalanine, this CDR3 has 15 amino acids. The retained sequence is limited to the CDR3, 45 bases, with the frame set at the first base. A distance of 10 bases separates the germline ends of V and J, which lose 0 bases and 1 base respectively.